Presented here are 29 T cell receptor beta chains from one specimen sequenced in a study of PD-1 blockade in classical Hodgkin lymphoma. This sample's time point: cycle 4 day 1 (C4D1), after 5 to 7 weeks of nivolumab. Relapse after autologous stem cell transplantation occurred in every patient, and brentuximab vedotin exposure varied. Here immunoSEQ multiplex PCR was the method, and the copy in TCRdb shows in-frame clones only, minus some. The table shows about 9,200 clones, with approximately 88% occurring only once. Sequenced here: peripheral blood mononuclear cells (PBMCs), sampled before the fourth cycle of nivolumab. Receptor source: a human donor with classical Hodgkin lymphoma.

This chain connects TRBV11-2 to TRBJ2-7; D is unclear. The germline CDR1 and CDR2 sequences are SGHAT and FQNNGV. V was trimmed by 3 bases and J by 6 bases, leaving 9 bases between them. The CDR3 covers 12 residues. CDR3 nucleotides: TGTGCCAGCAGCTTGCCAGCCAGCGAGCAGTACTTC. Translating gives CASSLPASEQYF.

V is TRBV13 and J is TRBJ1-1; tentative D call: TRBD1 (5 bases). CDR1 PRHDT and CDR2 FYEKMQ come from the germline V gene (reference sequence). Between the trimmed V and J ends, which lost 5 bases and 2 bases, there was a span of 12 bases. This CDR3 contains 14 residues. CDR3: CASSPGPSNTEAFF. The CDR3 DNA sequence: TGTGCCAGCAGCCCGGGACCGTCTAACACTGAAGCTTTCTTT. Drawing the rest from reference TRBV13 and TRBJ1-1, the complete variable domain is AAGVIQSPRHLIKEKRETATLKCYPIPRHDTVYWYQQGPGQDPQFLISFYEKMQSDKGSIPDRFSAQQFSDYHSELNMSSLELGDSALYFCASSPGPSNTEAFFGQGTRLTVV.

The CDR3 DNA reads as TGTGCCAGCACCGAAGTAAGCGGGAGGTCTTCTTCCTACGAGCAGTACTTC. Translating gives CASTEVSGRSSSYEQYF. The rearrangement uses TRBV28 and TRBJ2-7, with 9 bases identical to TRBD2. CDR3 length: 17 residues. The J segment lost 1 base and the V segment lost 7 bases, leaving 14 bases of the junction unmatched. In germline, CDR1 is MDHEN, CDR2 SYDVKM.

This clone has a handful of counts. The V call is TRBV9, the J call TRBJ2-1; a weak D match, TRBD2 (6 bases). The CDR3 has 16 residues. The germline CDR1 and CDR2 sequences are SGDLS and YYNGEE. Trimming took 0 bases from V and 0 from J, leaving 10 bases between them. The CDR3 here is CASSVGSGSSYNEQFF. CDR3 coding DNA: TGTGCCAGCAGCGTAGGTAGCGGCAGCTCCTACAATGAGCAGTTCTTC.

V is TRBV27 and J is TRBJ2-1; D is unclear. Germline CDR1 MNHEY, CDR2 SMNVEV (reference sequence). Trimming removed 3 bases at V and 6 bases at J, with 9 bases between. The CDR3 contains 13 residues. CDR3: CASSLLGANEQFF. CDR3 in DNA: TGTGCCAGCAGTTTGTTGGGCGCCAATGAGCAGTTCTTC.

The rearrangement links TRBV6-5 to TRBJ2-1, with unresolved D. Germline CDR1 reads MNHEY; CDR2 reads SVGAGI. Trimming removed 4 bases from V and 5 bases from J, with 12 bases in between. The CDR3 is 14 residues long. The CDR3 DNA reads as TGTGCCAGCAGTTTTGGGGTGAAGCACAATGAGCAGTTCTTC. It yields the protein CASSFGVKHNEQFF.

This chain uses TRBV5-1 with TRBJ1-1; 8 positions agree with TRBD1. This CDR3 contains 15 residues. J was trimmed by 1 base and V by 3 bases; bases with no gene match: 5. The germline CDR1 and CDR2 sequences are SGHRS and YFSETQ. CDR3 coding DNA: TGCGCCAGCAGCTGGACAGGGCGTGGGAACACTGAAGCTTTCTTT. Translation: CASSWTGRGNTEAFF.

This clone appeared a single time. The chain joins TRBV4-1 to TRBJ2-2, with D maybe TRBD2 (6 bases). V was trimmed by 4 bases and J by 8 bases, leaving 14 bases between them. This CDR3 is 14 amino acids long. Germline assignment: CDR1 MGHRA and CDR2 YSYEKL. CDR3 protein: CASSRFSGGGELFF. CDR3 DNA: TGCGCCAGCAGCCGCTTCAGCGGAGGGGGGGAGCTGTTTTTT.

This chain connects TRBV15 to TRBJ2-7, with D perhaps TRBD1 (7 bases). Germline V lookup: CDR1 LNHNV, CDR2 YYDKDF (reference sequence). The CDR3 sequence is 16 residues long. Between the trimmed V and J ends, which lost 0 bases and 2 bases, there was a span of 14 bases. The CDR3: CATSRDRGDSPYEQYF. In nucleotides, the CDR3 is TGTGCCACCAGCAGAGATCGCGGGGACAGCCCCTACGAGCAGTACTTC.

The chain links TRBV19 to TRBJ2-7, with TRBD1 as a possible D gene (6 bases). The CDR3 runs 15 residues. V was clipped by 1 base and J by 7 bases, with 17 bases between them. The germline V gene encodes CDR1 LNHDA and CDR2 SQIVND (reference sequence). The CDR3 region has the DNA TGTGCCAGTAGTATAGGATCGGGCAGGGGATTTGAGCAGTACTTC. Its translation is CASSIGSGRGFEQYF.

V is TRBV4-3 and J is TRBJ2-7; D remains ambiguous. The CDR3 is 15 amino acids. The germline V gene has CDR1 LGHNA and CDR2 YSLEER. V gave up 0 bases and J gave up 2 bases, with 11 bases separating them. This CDR3 is CASSQDRGFPYEQYF. CDR3 DNA sequence: TGCGCCAGCAGCCAAGACCGAGGCTTTCCCTACGAGCAGTACTTC.

The chain is built from TRBV11-1 and TRBJ2-7; no reliable D call. Between the trimmed V and J ends, which lost 1 base and 12 bases, there was a span of 13 bases. Looked up from germline, CDR1 is SGHAT and CDR2 is FQDESV (reference sequence). This CDR3 contains 12 residues. CDR3 bases: TGTGCCAGCAGCTTAGGTTTCGGAGAACGGTACTTC. The encoded protein is CASSLGFGERYF.

The V call is TRBV7-9, the J call TRBJ2-2; 9 nucleotides line up with TRBD2. The J segment lost 6 bases and the V segment lost 8 bases, leaving 10 bases of the junction unmatched. The CDR3 runs to 15 residues. Germline CDR1 SEHNR, CDR2 FQNEAQ (reference sequence). The CDR3 DNA reads as TGTGCCAGCTCCGGCGGGAGGGCCACGGCCGGGGAGCTGTTTTTT. Amino acid sequence: CASSGGRATAGELFF.

V and J are TRBV6-5 and TRBJ1-1, with no clear D. Trimming cost V 2 bases and J 7 bases, with 8 bases left between them. The germline V gene has CDR1 MNHEY and CDR2 SVGAGI. CDR3 length: 12 residues. CDR3 sequence: CASSYEGNEAFF. The CDR3 DNA is TGTGCCAGCAGTTACGAGGGTAATGAAGCTTTCTTT.

The J gene is TRBJ2-1, the V gene TRBV21-1. TRBV21-1 is a pseudogene segment. The CDR3 is 12 residues long. The CDR3 DNA follows: TGTGCCAGCAGCAAAGATCACAATGAGCAGTTCTTC. It translates to CASSKDHNEQFF.

This chain joins TRBV9 and TRBJ2-2; 8 nucleotides line up with TRBD1. Unmatched junction bases numbered 12, after V lost 2 bases and J lost 3 bases. The germline V gene encodes CDR1 SGDLS and CDR2 YYNGEE. The CDR3 is made up of 18 amino acids. In nucleotides, the CDR3 is TGTGCCAGCAGCGTGTATACCGGGACAGGTTTAGACACCGGGGAGCTGTTTTTT. Translation gives CASSVYTGTGLDTGELFF.

The chain couples TRBV27 to TRBJ2-7, with TRBD2 as a possible D gene (5 bases). V gave up 6 bases and J gave up 1 base, with 10 bases separating them. This CDR3 region has 13 residues. CDR1 and CDR2 from the germline V gene are MNHEY and SMNVEV (reference sequence). As DNA, the CDR3 is TGTGCCAGCAGCCGGACTGATTCCTACGAGCAGTACTTC. Its translation: CASSRTDSYEQYF.

The chain carries TRBV9 and TRBJ2-6, with D maybe TRBD2 (5 bases). CDR1 and CDR2 (germline): SGDLS, YYNGEE. The V end lost 0 bases, the J end lost 0 bases, and 10 bases lay between the germline ends. This CDR3 has 17 amino acids. CDR3 sequence: CASSVGGMNSGANVLTF. CDR3 nucleotide sequence: TGTGCCAGCAGCGTAGGAGGGATGAACTCTGGGGCCAACGTCCTGACTTTC.

The chain joins TRBV5-1 to TRBJ1-2; a possible D gene is TRBD1 (5 bases). CDR1 is SGHRS and CDR2 is YFSETQ in the germline V gene. Trimming removed 0 bases at V and 2 bases at J, with 11 bases between. The length of the CDR3 is 15 residues. Here the CDR3 DNA reads TGCGCCAGCAGCTTGGTTGCAGGGAGGAACTATGGCTACACCTTC. Translating it yields CASSLVAGRNYGYTF.

This clone turned up a few times. The CDR3 here is CASSPGSQGATNEKLFF. The CDR3 DNA follows: TGTGCCAGCAGCCCAGGAAGTCAGGGCGCAACTAATGAAAAACTGTTTTTT. The chain employs TRBV7-9 and TRBJ1-4; tentative D call: TRBD1 (5 bases). Germline lookup yields CDR1 SEHNR and CDR2 FQNEAQ (reference sequence). The ends were cut back, 5 bases at V and 0 bases at J, with 16 bases in the middle. The CDR3 is made up of 17 amino acids. The variable domain in full, completed from reference TRBV7-9 and TRBJ1-4, reads DTGVSQNPRHKITKRGQNVTFRCDPISEHNRLYWYRQTLGQGPEFLTYFQNEAQLEKSRLLSDRFSAERPKGSFSTLEIQRTEQGDSAMYLCASSPGSQGATNEKLFFGSGTQLSVL.

J is TRBJ2-2 and V is TRBV7-2; TRBD1 is a possible D gene (6 bases). The length of the CDR3 is 15 residues. V was cut by 6 bases and J by 0 bases, with 11 bases left in between. Germline V gene sequence: CDR1 SGHTA, CDR2 FQGNSA. This CDR3 reads CASRGTQTNTGELFF. Here the CDR3 DNA reads TGTGCCAGCAGGGGGACACAAACGAACACCGGGGAGCTGTTTTTT.

The chain employs TRBV18 and TRBJ2-7; TRBD1 aligns across 8 bases. CDR1 and CDR2 from the germline V gene are KGHSH and LQKENI. Unmatched junction bases numbered 7, after V lost 0 bases and J lost 6 bases. The CDR3 spans 15 residues. CDR3 in DNA: TGTGCCAGCTCACCACCGGGCAGGGGGCGCCCCGAGCAGTACTTC. It codes for CASSPPGRGRPEQYF.

V is TRBV10-1 and J is TRBJ2-3; D is perhaps TRBD2 (6 bases). The CDR3 has 12 amino acids. Germline V gene sequence: CDR1 WNHNN, CDR2 SYGVQD (reference sequence). Trimming cost V 4 bases and J 6 bases, with 8 bases left between them. CDR3 protein: CASSAGDDTQYF. CDR3 coding DNA: TGCGCCAGCAGTGCGGGGGATGATACGCAGTATTTT.

The chain has TRBV18 and TRBJ2-7, with D perhaps matching TRBD2 (5 bases). This CDR3 spans 16 amino acids. Germline CDR1 and CDR2: KGHSH and LQKENI. Trimming removed 0 bases from V and 2 bases from J, with 14 bases in between. The CDR3 here is CASSPPGGPLAYEQYF. For the CDR3, the DNA is TGTGCCAGCTCACCACCGGGCGGGCCCTTGGCCTACGAGCAGTACTTC. Variable domain in full (rest from reference TRBV18 and TRBJ2-7): NAGVMQNPRHLVRRRGQEARLRCSPMKGHSHVYWYRQLPEEGLKFMVYLQKENIIDESGMPKERFSAEFPKEGPSILRIQQVVRGDSAAYFCASSPPGGPLAYEQYFGPGTRLTVT.

This chain uses TRBV7-9 with TRBJ2-5; 13 bases are shared with TRBD2. V lost 2 bases and J lost 3; bases outside the gene matches: 12. The germline gives CDR1 SEHNR, CDR2 FQNEAQ (reference sequence). The CDR3 spans 19 residues. The CDR3 loop is CASSLKGAFGLAGEETQYF. In DNA, the CDR3 is TGTGCCAGCAGCTTAAAGGGGGCCTTTGGACTAGCGGGGGAAGAGACCCAGTACTTC.

The chain recombines TRBV19 with TRBJ1-2; 8 positions match TRBD1. V shed 5 bases, J shed 3 bases, and the junction held 2 bases outside the gene matches. Germline values: CDR1 LNHDA, CDR2 SQIVND (reference sequence). This CDR3 region has 13 residues. CDR3: CASSPQGDYGYTF. CDR3 sequence (DNA): TGTGCCAGTAGTCCACAGGGGGACTATGGCTACACCTTC.

The rearrangement joins TRBV4-2 to TRBJ2-2, with D perhaps given as TRBD1 or TRBD2 (5 bases each). Trimming pared 4 bases from V and 3 bases from J, leaving 15 bases between. This CDR3 spans 16 amino acids. In germline, CDR1 is LGHNA, CDR2 YNFKEQ. In DNA form, the CDR3 reads TGTGCCAGCAGCCGAAAAGGGGAGTCGCACACCGGGGAGCTGTTTTTT. It codes for CASSRKGESHTGELFF.

The V call is TRBV7-9, the J call TRBJ2-2; 12 positions match TRBD2. The V segment lost 0 bases and the J segment 4 bases; nucleotides outside the gene matches: 9. The length of the CDR3 is 19 residues. Germline-derived CDR1 and CDR2 are SEHNR and FQNEAQ (reference sequence). The CDR3 region has the DNA TGTGCCAGCAGCTTAGCGACTCTACTAGCGGGAGGCGCCACCGGGGAGCTGTTTTTT. Encoded protein: CASSLATLLAGGATGELFF.

The chain carries TRBV19 and TRBJ2-1; 15 bases are a match to TRBD2. The length of the CDR3 is 19 residues. Germline lookup yields CDR1 LNHDA and CDR2 SQIVND (reference sequence). The trim removed 5 bases at V and 6 bases at J, leaving 14 bases unmatched. CDR3 DNA: TGTGCCAGTAGTGGGGGACTAGCGGGAGGTAACGACATTCTCAATGAGCAGTTCTTC. Amino acid sequence: CASSGGLAGGNDILNEQFF.